These 8 T cell receptor beta chains originate from one sample sequenced in a study of patients and donors after allogeneic stem cell transplantation. MiXCR, run by TCRdb on the RT-PCR reads, gives a single entry per CDR3 protein. The repertoire has about 960,000 distinct CDR3 sequences, roughly 18% of them found once; the top ten carry 5% to 6.5%. Sequences were obtained from blood, either unsorted or a sorted T cell fraction (not recorded which). The receptors shown here come from a human donor who was either an allogeneic HSCT recipient or a stem cell or donor lymphocyte infusion donor (not recorded which). It is not recorded whose cells these are; they may come from a transplant donor.

The chain uses TRBV4-3 and TRBJ2-3; D not certain. Germline V gene data show CDR1 as LGHNA and CDR2 as YSLEER. The CDR3 is made up of 16 amino acids. V was shortened by 4 bases and J by 0 bases, with 14 bases between the two germline ends. DNA of the CDR3: TGCGCCAGCAGCCTCGTCTTGGGTAGCAGCACAGATACGCAGTATTTT. Protein: CASSLVLGSSTDTQYF.

This chain connects TRBV18 to TRBJ2-5; 8 bases are shared with TRBD1. The CDR3 runs 14 residues. Germline V CDR1 and CDR2: KGHSH, LQKENI. The J segment lost 4 bases and the V segment lost 6 bases, leaving 7 bases of the junction unmatched. Here the CDR3 reads CASSARTGTETQYF. In DNA form, the CDR3 reads TGTGCCAGCTCCGCTCGGACAGGGACAGAGACCCAGTACTTC.

This CDR3 reads CASGSEALDTQYF. The CDR3 DNA reads TGCGCCAGCGGGTCAGAGGCTCTGGATACGCAGTATTTT. This chain connects TRBV10-2 to TRBJ2-3; D ambiguous. Germline V gene data show CDR1 as WSHSY and CDR2 as SAAADI. V dropped 8 bases and J dropped 6 bases, with 15 bases sitting between them. This CDR3 region has 13 residues.

This clonotype has ten or more counts. The rearrangement links TRBV5-1 to TRBJ1-6; D perhaps matches TRBD1 (5 bases). Looked up from germline, CDR1 is SGHRS and CDR2 is YFSETQ. The CDR3 is 16 residues long. Trimming left V 3 bases short and J 5 bases short, with 15 bases between. CDR3 DNA: TGCGCCAGCAGCTCCCCCTCCGGACACGATAATTCACCCCTCCACTTT. Protein product: CASSSPSGHDNSPLHF.

This clonotype showed up just a few times. This chain links TRBV12-3 or TRBV12-4 with TRBJ2-6, with D unclear. Trimming cost V 5 bases and J 2 bases, with 10 bases left between them. The CDR3 extends over 15 amino acids. CDR3 nucleotide sequence: TGTGCCAGCAGTCCCTTTAGAACTGGGGCCAACGTCCTGACTTTC. Protein: CASSPFRTGANVLTF.

This clonotype was picked up a small number of times. The genes are TRBV24-1 and TRBJ2-1; TRBD2 matches at 7 bases. Germline V lookup: CDR1 KGHDR, CDR2 SFDVKD. With 3 bases clipped from V and 5 bases from J, the junction kept 9 bases outside the gene matches. The CDR3 totals 16 residues. The CDR3 DNA reads TGTGCCACCAGTGATCCAGGGAGGGATCGCCACAATGAGCAGTTCTTC. It specifies CATSDPGRDRHNEQFF.

CDR3 loop: CSVYLTGAGNTIYF. For the CDR3, the DNA is TGCAGCGTCTACCTTACAGGGGCTGGAAACACCATATATTTT. This rearrangement joins TRBV29-1 to TRBJ1-3; 7 bases agree with TRBD1. Germline trimming cut 6 bases from V and 2 bases from J; bases unmatched to any gene: 7. This CDR3 is built from 14 residues. Germline lookup yields CDR1 SQVTM and CDR2 ANQGSEA.

This chain connects TRBV20-1 to TRBJ2-3; 11 nucleotides line up with TRBD2. The V gene's germline CDR1 is DFQATT and CDR2 SNEGSKA (reference sequence). CDR3 size: 15 residues. The ends lost 6 bases at V and 2 bases at J; junction bases unmatched: 7. The CDR3 DNA reads as TGCAGTGCCCTAAGACTAGCGGGGACCACAGATACGCAGTATTTT. It translates to CSALRLAGTTDTQYF.